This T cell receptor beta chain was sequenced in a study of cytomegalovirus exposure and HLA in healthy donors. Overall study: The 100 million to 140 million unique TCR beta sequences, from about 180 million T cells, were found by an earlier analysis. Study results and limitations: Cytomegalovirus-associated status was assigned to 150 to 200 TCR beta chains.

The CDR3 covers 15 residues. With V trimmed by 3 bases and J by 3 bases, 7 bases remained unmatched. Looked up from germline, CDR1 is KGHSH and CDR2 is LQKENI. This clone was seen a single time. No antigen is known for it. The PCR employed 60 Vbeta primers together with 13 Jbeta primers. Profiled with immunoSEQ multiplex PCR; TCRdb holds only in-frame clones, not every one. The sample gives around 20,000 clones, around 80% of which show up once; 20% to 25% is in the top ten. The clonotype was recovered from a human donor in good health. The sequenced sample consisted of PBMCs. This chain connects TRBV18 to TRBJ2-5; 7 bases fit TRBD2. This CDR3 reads CASSPRGVAKETQYF. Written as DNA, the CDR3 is TGTGCCAGCTCACCCCGGGGGGTAGCAAAAGAGACCCAGTACTTC.